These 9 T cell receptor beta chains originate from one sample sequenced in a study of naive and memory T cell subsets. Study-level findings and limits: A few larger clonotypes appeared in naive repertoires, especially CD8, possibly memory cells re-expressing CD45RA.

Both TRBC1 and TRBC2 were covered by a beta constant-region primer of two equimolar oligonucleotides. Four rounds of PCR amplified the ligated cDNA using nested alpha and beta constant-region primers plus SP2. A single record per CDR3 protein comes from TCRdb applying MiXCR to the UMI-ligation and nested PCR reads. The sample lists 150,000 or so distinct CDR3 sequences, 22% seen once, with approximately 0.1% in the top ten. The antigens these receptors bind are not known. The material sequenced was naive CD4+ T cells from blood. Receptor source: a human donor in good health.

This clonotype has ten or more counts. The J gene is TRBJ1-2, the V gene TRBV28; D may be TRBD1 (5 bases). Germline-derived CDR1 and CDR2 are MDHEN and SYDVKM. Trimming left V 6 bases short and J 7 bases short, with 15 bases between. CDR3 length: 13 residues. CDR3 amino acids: CASRMTGDGGYTF. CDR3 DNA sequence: TGTGCCAGCAGGATGACGGGGGACGGTGGCTACACCTTC.

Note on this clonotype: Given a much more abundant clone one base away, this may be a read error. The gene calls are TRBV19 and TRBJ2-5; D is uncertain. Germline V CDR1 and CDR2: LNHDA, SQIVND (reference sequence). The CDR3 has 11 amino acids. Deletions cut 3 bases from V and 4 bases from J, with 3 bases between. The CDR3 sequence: CASSIRETQYF. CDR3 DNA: TGTGCCAGTAGTATCCGAGAGACCCAGTACTTC.

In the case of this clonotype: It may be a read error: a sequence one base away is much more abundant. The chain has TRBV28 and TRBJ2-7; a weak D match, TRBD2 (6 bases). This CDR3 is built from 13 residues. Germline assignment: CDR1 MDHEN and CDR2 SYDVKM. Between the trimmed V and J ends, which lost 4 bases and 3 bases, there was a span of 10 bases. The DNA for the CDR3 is TGTGCCAGCAGTTCGGGACTGGGCTACGAGCAGTACTTC. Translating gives CASSSGLGYEQYF.

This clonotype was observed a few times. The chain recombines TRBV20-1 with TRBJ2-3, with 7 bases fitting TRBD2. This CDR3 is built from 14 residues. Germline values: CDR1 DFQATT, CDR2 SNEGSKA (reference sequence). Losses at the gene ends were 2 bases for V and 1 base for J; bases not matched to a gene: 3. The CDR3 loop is CSARPLAGTDTQYF. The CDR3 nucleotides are TGCAGTGCTAGACCTCTAGCGGGCACAGATACGCAGTATTTT.

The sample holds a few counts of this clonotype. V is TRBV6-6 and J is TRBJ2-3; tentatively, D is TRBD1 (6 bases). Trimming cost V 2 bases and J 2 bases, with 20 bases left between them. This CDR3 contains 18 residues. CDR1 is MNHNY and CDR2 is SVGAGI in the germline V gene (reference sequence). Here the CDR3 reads CASSYSRGGVRDTDTQYF. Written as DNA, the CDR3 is TGTGCCAGCAGTTACAGCCGAGGGGGTGTGAGAGACACAGATACGCAGTATTTT.

The CDR3 is CASGFFDKNIQYF. As DNA, the CDR3 is TGTGCCAGCGGGTTTTTTGACAAAAACATTCAGTACTTC. This rearrangement joins TRBV28 to TRBJ2-4; no reliable D call. Germline-derived CDR1 and CDR2 are MDHEN and SYDVKM. The germline V and J ends were trimmed by 8 bases and 3 bases, with 11 bases remaining between them. The CDR3 runs to 13 residues.

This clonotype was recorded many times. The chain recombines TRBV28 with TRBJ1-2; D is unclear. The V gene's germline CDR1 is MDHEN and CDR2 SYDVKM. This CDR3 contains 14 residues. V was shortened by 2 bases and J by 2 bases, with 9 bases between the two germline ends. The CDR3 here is CASSLSGVNYGYTF. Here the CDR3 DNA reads TGTGCCAGCAGTTTAAGCGGCGTAAACTATGGCTACACCTTC.

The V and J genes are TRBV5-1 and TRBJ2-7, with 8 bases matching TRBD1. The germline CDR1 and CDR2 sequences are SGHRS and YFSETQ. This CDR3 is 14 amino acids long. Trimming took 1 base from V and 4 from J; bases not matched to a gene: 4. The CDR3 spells CASSLTGGGYEQYF. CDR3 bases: TGCGCCAGCAGCTTGACAGGGGGTGGATACGAGCAGTACTTC.

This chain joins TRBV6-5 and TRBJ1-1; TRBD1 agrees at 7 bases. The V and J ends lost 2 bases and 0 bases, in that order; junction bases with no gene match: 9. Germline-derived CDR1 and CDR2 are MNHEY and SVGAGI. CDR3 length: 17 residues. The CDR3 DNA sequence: TGTGCCAGCAGTTACGTGACAGGGACGAATCTGAACACTGAAGCTTTCTTT. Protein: CASSYVTGTNLNTEAFF.